This entry features one T cell receptor (beta chain) sequence. Its antigen remains unknown. At one boundary the junction diverges from the germline segment, which might be a read error. Three rounds of nested PCR, following a modified ARM-PCR protocol, produced the TCRbeta library. TCRdb analysed the multiplex PCR reads with MiXCR anew, one entry per CDR3 protein. The table shows roughly 120,000 distinct CDR3 sequences, with over 75% occurring only once. This sample was included in a study of tumor and adjacent non-tumor tissue in lung cancer. RNA was extracted from bulk tissue without any cell sorting. Study-wide results and limits: TCR diversity was significantly greater in tumor than normal lung tissue. Normal lung showed higher cumulative top 100 clone frequency than tumor.

The source of this sequence is a man between 70 and 80 years old with non-small cell lung cancer. Sequenced input: lung tumor tissue.

CDR3 sequence reads: CAISRNGTSNEKLFF. DNA for the CDR3: TGTGCCATCAGCAGAAATGGGACTAGTAATGAAAAACTGTTTTTT. The chain couples TRBV11-2 to TRBJ1-4; D perhaps matches TRBD1 (5 bases). The CDR3 has 15 residues. Germline values: CDR1 SGHAT, CDR2 FQNNGV.